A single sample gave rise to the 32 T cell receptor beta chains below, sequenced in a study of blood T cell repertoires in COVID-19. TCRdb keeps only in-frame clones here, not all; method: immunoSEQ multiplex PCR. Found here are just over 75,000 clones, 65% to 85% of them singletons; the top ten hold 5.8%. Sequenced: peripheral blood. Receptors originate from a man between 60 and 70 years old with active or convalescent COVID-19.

CDR3: CASSLGTDFPYEQYF. For the CDR3, the DNA is TGTGCCAGCAGCTTAGGGACAGATTTCCCCTACGAGCAGTACTTC. The chain has TRBV7-2 and TRBJ2-7, with D perhaps TRBD1 (6 bases). The CDR3 is 15 amino acids. With 1 base removed from V and 2 bases from J, the gap between germline ends came to 12 bases. Germline lookup yields CDR1 SGHTA and CDR2 FQGNSA.

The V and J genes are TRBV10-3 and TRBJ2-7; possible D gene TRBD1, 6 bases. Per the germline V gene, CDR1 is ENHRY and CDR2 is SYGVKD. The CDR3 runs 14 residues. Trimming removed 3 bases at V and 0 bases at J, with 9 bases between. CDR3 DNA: TGTGCCATCAGTGAAGACAGGACCTCCTACGAGCAGTACTTC. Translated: CAISEDRTSYEQYF.

CDR3 nucleotides: TGTGCCAGCAGACTAGCGGGGGCCCAAGAGACCCAGTACTTC. Translating gives CASRLAGAQETQYF. The V and J genes are TRBV5-4 and TRBJ2-5, with 11 bases aligning to TRBD2. CDR3 size: 14 residues. V was pared by 5 bases and J by 1 base, with 1 base of the junction left unmatched. Germline values: CDR1 SGHNT, CDR2 YYREEE (reference sequence).

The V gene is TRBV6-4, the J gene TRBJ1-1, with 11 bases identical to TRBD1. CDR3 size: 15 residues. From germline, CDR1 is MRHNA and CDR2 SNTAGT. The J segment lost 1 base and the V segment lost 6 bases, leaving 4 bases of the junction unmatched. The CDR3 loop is CASREGQGGNTEAFF. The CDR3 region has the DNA TGTGCCAGCAGGGAGGGACAGGGGGGGAACACTGAAGCTTTCTTT.

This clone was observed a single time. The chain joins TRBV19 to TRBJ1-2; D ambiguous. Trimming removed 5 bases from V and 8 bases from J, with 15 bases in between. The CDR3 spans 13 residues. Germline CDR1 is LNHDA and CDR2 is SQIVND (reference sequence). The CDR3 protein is CASSGPSAGGYTF. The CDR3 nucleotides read TGTGCCAGTAGTGGGCCATCGGCGGGGGGCTACACCTTC.

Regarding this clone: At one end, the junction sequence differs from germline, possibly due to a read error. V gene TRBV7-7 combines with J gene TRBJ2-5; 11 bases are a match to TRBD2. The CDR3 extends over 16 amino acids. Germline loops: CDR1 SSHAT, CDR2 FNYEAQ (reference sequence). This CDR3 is CASSLGGLAVQETQYF. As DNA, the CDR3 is TGTGCTAGCAGCTTAGGGGGACTAGCGGTGCAAGAGACCCAGTACTTC.

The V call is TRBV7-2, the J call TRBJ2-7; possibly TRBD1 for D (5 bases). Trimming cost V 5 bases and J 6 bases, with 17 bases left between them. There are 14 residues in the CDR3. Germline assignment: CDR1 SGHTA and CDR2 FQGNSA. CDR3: CASSTGSRGGEQYF. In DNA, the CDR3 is TGTGCCAGCAGCACAGGCTCTCGCGGTGGCGAGCAGTACTTC.

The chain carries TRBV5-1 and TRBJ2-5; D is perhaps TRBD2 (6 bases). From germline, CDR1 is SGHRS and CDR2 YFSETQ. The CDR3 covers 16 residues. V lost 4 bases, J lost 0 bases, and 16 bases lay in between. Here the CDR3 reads CASSARAGGNQETQYF. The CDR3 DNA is TGCGCCAGCAGCGCGAGAGCAGGCGGGAACCAAGAGACCCAGTACTTC.

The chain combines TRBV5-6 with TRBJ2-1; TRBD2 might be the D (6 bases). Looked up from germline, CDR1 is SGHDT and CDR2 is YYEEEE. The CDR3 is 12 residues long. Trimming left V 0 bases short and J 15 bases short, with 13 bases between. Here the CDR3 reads CASSLDGGVWFF. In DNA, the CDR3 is TGTGCCAGCAGCTTGGATGGCGGGGTGTGGTTCTTC.

CDR3 DNA sequence: TGTGCCAGCAGTGAAGCAAATAGTCGAAATCAGCCCCAGCATTTT. Translated, it gives CASSEANSRNQPQHF. This sequence joins TRBV6-1 and TRBJ1-5; D unresolved. V lost 0 bases, J lost 4 bases, and 10 bases lay in between. Germline V gene lookup returns CDR1 MNHNS and CDR2 SASEGT. This CDR3 has 15 residues.

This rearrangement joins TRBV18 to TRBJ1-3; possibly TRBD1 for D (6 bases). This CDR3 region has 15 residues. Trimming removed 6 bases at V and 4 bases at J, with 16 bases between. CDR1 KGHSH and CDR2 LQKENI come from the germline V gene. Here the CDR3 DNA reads TGTGCCAGCTCTGGCGGGGGGCCGATCGGAAACACCATATATTTT. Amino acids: CASSGGGPIGNTIYF.

In DNA, the CDR3 is TGTGCCAGTAGAACCGGTGGGGGACAAACGAGTGGCAATCAGCCCCAGCATTTT. Its translation: CASRTGGGQTSGNQPQHF. The chain recombines TRBV19 with TRBJ1-5, with D tentatively TRBD1 (6 bases). Germline V CDR1 and CDR2: LNHDA, SQIVND (reference sequence). V lost 6 bases, J lost 2 bases, and 23 bases lay in between. This CDR3 region has 18 residues. Based on the CDR3 plus reference TRBV19 and TRBJ1-5, the full variable domain is DGGITQSPKYLFRKEGQNVTLSCEQNLNHDAMYWYRQDPGQGLRLIYYSQIVNDFQKGDIAEGYSVSREKKESFPLTVTSAQKNPTAFYLCASRTGGGQTSGNQPQHFGDGTRLSIL.

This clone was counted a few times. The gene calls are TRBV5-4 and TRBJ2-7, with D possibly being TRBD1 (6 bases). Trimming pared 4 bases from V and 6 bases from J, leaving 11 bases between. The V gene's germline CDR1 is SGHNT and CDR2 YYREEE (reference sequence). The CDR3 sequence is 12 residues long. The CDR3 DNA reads TGTGCCAGCAGCCCGCAGGGGCGCGAGCAGTACTTC. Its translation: CASSPQGREQYF.

In DNA form, the CDR3 reads TGTGCCAGCAGCTTAGTCGAAACGGGACAGGGTACTCATCGCTATGGCTACACCTTC. Translated: CASSLVETGQGTHRYGYTF. The V and J genes are TRBV7-9 and TRBJ1-2, with TRBD1 matching over 9 bases. CDR3 length: 19 residues. With 1 base clipped from V and 4 bases from J, the junction kept 16 bases outside the gene matches. The germline V gene has CDR1 SEHNR and CDR2 FQNEAQ (reference sequence). The whole variable domain, filled in from reference TRBV7-9 and TRBJ1-2, reads DTGVSQNPRHKITKRGQNVTFRCDPISEHNRLYWYRQTLGQGPEFLTYFQNEAQLEKSRLLSDRFSAERPKGSFSTLEIQRTEQGDSAMYLCASSLVETGQGTHRYGYTFGSGTRLTVV.

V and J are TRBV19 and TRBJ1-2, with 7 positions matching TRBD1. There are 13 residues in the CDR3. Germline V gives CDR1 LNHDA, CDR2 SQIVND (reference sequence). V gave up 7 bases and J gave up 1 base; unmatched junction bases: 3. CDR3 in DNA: TGTGCCAGTAAGCCAGGGGGTAACTATGGCTACACCTTC. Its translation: CASKPGGNYGYTF.

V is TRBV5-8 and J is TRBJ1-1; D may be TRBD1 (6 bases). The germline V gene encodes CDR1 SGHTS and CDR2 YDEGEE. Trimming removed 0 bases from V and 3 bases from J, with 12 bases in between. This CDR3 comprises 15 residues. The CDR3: CASSLAYQGHTEAFF. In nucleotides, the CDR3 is TGTGCCAGCAGCTTGGCCTATCAGGGGCACACTGAAGCTTTCTTT.

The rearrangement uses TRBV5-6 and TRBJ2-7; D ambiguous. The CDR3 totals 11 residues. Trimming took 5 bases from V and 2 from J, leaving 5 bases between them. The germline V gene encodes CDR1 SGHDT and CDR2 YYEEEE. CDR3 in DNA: TGTGCCAGCAGTCCTACCTACGAGCAGTACTTC. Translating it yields CASSPTYEQYF.

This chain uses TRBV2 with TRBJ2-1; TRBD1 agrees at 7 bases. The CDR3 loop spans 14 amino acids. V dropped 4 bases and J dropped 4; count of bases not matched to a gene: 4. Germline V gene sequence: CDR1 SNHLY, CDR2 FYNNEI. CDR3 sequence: CASSAGTAYNEQFF. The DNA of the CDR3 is TGTGCCAGCAGTGCCGGGACAGCTTACAATGAGCAGTTCTTC.

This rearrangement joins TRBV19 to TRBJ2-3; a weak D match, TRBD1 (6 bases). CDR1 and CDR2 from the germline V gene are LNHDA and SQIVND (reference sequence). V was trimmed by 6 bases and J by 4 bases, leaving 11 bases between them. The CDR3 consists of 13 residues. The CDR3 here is CASRVQGADTQYF. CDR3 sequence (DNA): TGTGCCAGTAGGGTACAGGGTGCAGATACGCAGTATTTT. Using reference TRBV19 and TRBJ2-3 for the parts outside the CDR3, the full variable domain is DGGITQSPKYLFRKEGQNVTLSCEQNLNHDAMYWYRQDPGQGLRLIYYSQIVNDFQKGDIAEGYSVSREKKESFPLTVTSAQKNPTAFYLCASRVQGADTQYFGPGTRLTVL.

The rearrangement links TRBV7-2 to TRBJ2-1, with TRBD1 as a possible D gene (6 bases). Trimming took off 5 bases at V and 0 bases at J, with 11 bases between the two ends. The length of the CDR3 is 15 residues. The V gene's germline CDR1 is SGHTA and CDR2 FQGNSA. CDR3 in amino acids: CASSQDSGSYNEQFF. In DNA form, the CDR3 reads TGTGCCAGCAGCCAGGACAGCGGCTCCTACAATGAGCAGTTCTTC.

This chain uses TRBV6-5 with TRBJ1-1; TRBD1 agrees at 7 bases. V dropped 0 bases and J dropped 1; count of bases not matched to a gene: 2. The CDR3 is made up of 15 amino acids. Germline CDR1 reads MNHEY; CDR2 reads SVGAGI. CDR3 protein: CASSYSTGTNTEAFF. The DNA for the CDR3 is TGTGCCAGCAGTTACTCGACAGGGACGAACACTGAAGCTTTCTTT.

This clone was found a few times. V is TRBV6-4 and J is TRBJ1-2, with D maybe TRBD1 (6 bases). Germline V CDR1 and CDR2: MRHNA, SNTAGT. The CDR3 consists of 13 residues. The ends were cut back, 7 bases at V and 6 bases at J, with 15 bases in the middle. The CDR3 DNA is TGTGCCAGCAACTACAGGGTGGTCGATGGCTACACCTTC. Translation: CASNYRVVDGYTF.

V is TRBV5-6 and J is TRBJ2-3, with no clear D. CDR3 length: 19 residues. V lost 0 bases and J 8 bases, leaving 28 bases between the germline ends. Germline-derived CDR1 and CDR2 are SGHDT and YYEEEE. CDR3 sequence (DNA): TGTGCCAGCAGCTTGGGGTCAGGATTGTTCAAGTTCACAGATGTTACGCAGTATTTT. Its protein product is CASSLGSGLFKFTDVTQYF.

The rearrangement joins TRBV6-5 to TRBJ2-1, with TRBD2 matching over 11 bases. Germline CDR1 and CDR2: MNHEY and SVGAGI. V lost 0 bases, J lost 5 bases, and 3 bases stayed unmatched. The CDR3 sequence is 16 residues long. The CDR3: CASSYSRLAGNNEQFF. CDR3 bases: TGTGCCAGCAGTTACTCTCGACTAGCGGGGAACAATGAGCAGTTCTTC.

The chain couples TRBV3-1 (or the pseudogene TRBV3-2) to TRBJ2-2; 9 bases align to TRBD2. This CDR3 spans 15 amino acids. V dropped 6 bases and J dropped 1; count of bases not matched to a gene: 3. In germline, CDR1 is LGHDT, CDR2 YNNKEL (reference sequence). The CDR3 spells CASSLAGVNTGELFF. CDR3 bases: TGTGCCAGCAGTTTAGCGGGGGTGAACACCGGGGAGCTGTTTTTT.

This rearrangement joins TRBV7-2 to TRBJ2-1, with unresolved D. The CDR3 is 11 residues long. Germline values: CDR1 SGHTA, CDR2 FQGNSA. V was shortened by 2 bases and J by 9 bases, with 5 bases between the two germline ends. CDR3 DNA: TGTGCCAGCAGCTTATTGCGTGAGCAGTTCTTC. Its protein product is CASSLLREQFF.

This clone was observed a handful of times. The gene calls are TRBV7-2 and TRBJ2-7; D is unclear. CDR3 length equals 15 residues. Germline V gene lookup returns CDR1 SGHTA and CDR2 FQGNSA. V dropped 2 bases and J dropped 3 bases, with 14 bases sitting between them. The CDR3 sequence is CASSLWQATYYEQYF. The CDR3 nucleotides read TGTGCCAGCAGCTTATGGCAGGCCACGTACTACGAGCAGTACTTC. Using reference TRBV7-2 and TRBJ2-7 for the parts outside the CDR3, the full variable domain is GAGVSQSPSNKVTEKGKDVELRCDPISGHTALYWYRQSLGQGLEFLIYFQGNSAPDKSGLPSDRFSAERTGGSVSTLTIQRTQQEDSAVYLCASSLWQATYYEQYFGPGTRLTVT.

Here the CDR3 DNA reads TGTGCCAGCAGCCAGCCGACGGGGGAAGCGAACACCGGGGAGCTGTTTTTT. Amino acid sequence: CASSQPTGEANTGELFF. The rearrangement links TRBV7-3 to TRBJ2-2; weak D call: TRBD2 (6 bases). The CDR3 spans 17 residues. V lost 5 bases, J lost 0 bases, and 16 bases lay in between. Germline CDR1 SGHTA, CDR2 FQGTGA.

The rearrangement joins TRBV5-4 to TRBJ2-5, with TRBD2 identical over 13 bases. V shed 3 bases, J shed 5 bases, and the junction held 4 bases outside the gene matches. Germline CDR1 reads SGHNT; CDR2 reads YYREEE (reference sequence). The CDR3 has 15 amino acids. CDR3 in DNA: TGTGCCAGCAGCTCACTAGCGGGGGGGATGGAGACCCAGTACTTC. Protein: CASSSLAGGMETQYF. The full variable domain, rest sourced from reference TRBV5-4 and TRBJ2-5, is ETGVTQSPTHLIKTRGQQVTLRCSSQSGHNTVSWYQQALGQGPQFIFQYYREEENGRGNFPPRFSGLQFPNYSSELNVNALELDDSALYLCASSSLAGGMETQYFGPGTRLLVL.

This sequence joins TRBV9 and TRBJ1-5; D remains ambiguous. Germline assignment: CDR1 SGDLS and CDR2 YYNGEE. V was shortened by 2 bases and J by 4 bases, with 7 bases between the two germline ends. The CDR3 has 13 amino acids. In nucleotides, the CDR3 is TGTGCCAGCAGCGTGCGGCCGAATCAGCCCCAGCATTTT. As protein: CASSVRPNQPQHF.

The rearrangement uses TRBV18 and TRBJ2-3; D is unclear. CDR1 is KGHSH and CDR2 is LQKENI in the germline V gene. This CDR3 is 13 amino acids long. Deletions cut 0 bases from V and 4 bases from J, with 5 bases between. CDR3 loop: CASSPPWPDTQYF. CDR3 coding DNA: TGTGCCAGCTCACCACCTTGGCCAGATACGCAGTATTTT.

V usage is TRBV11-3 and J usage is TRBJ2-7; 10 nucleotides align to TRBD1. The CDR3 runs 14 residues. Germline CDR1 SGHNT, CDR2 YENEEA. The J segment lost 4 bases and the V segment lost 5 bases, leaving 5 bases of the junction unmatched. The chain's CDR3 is CASSLRDRGYEQYF. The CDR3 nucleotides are TGTGCCAGCAGCCTCCGGGACAGGGGTTACGAGCAGTACTTC.